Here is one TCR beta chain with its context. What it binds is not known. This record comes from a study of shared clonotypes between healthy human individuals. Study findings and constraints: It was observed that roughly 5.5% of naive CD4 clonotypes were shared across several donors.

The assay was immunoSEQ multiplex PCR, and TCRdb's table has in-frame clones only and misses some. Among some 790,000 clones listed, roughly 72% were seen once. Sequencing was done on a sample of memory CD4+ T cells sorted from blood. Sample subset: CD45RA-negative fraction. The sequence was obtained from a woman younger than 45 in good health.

In nucleotides, the CDR3 is TGTGCCAGCAGGATGGGGGCGGCCACTGAAGCTTTCTTT. Residues: CASRMGAATEAFF. This chain connects TRBV28 to TRBJ1-1, with D tentatively TRBD1 (6 bases). CDR3 size: 13 residues. CDR1 MDHEN and CDR2 SYDVKM come from the germline V gene. Trimming removed 6 bases from V and 4 bases from J, with 12 bases in between. Drawing the rest from reference TRBV28 and TRBJ1-1, the complete variable domain is DVKVTQSSRYLVKRTGEKVFLECVQDMDHENMFWYRQDPGLGLRLIYFSYDVKMKEKGDIPEGYSVSREKKERFSLILESASTNQTSMYLCASRMGAATEAFFGQGTRLTVV.